These 15 T cell receptor beta chains were sequenced from one sample in a study of tumor and adjacent non-tumor tissue in lung cancer. TCRbeta libraries were built with three rounds of nested PCR, modified from ARM-PCR. Each CDR3 protein is one row after TCRdb ran MiXCR on the multiplex PCR reads. The table includes under 150,000 distinct CDR3 sequences, roughly 66% detected once. This sample's RNA came from whole unsorted tissue. The sequencing input was lung tumor tissue. All receptors derive from a man aged 55 to 69 with small cell lung cancer.

This clonotype was seen a handful of times. The CDR3 is CASSALAGANNEQFF. CDR3 nucleotide sequence: TGTGCCAGCAGCGCCCTAGCGGGAGCAAACAATGAGCAGTTCTTC. The chain has TRBV9 and TRBJ2-1, with 10 bases that match TRBD2. Losses at the gene ends were 3 bases for V and 5 bases for J; bases not matched to a gene: 5. Germline loops: CDR1 SGDLS, CDR2 YYNGEE. The CDR3 has 15 residues.

Comment on this clonotype: The junction does not match germline at one end; this may be a read error. The rearrangement links TRBV28 to TRBJ2-7, with D perhaps TRBD2 (7 bases). This CDR3 has 13 residues. Germline lookup yields CDR1 MDHEN and CDR2 SYDVKM. The CDR3 loop reads CASSLGGVCEQYF. Here the CDR3 DNA reads TGTGCTAGCAGTTTAGGGGGGGTCTGCGAGCAGTACTTC.

This clonotype has more than one count but fewer than ten. The V call is TRBV6-1, the J call TRBJ2-7; tentative D call: TRBD1 (5 bases). Trimming pared 7 bases from V and 2 bases from J, leaving 12 bases between. CDR1 MNHNS and CDR2 SASEGT come from the germline V gene. This CDR3 spans 13 amino acids. CDR3 protein: CASITQTAYEQYF. As DNA, the CDR3 is TGTGCCAGCATCACCCAGACAGCCTACGAGCAGTACTTC.

V and J are TRBV11-2 and TRBJ2-7, with a weak D call TRBD1 (6 bases). The V and J ends lost 0 bases and 2 bases respectively, with 11 bases between them. The length of the CDR3 is 15 residues. From germline, CDR1 is SGHAT and CDR2 FQNNGV. The CDR3 sequence is CASSLETGTPYEQYF. The DNA for the CDR3 is TGTGCCAGCAGCTTAGAGACCGGGACACCCTACGAGCAGTACTTC. Supplemented by reference TRBV11-2 and TRBJ2-7, the full variable domain reads EAGVAQSPRYKIIEKRQSVAFWCNPISGHATLYWYQQILGQGPKLLIQFQNNGVVDDSQLPKDRFSAERLKGVDSTLKIQPAKLEDSAVYLCASSLETGTPYEQYFGPGTRLTVT.

Details on this clonotype: An end of the junction differs from the germline gene, which may be a read error. V gene TRBV11-2 combines with J gene TRBJ2-7; D gene unclear. Germline CDR1 reads SGHAT; CDR2 reads FQNNGV. The CDR3 contains 15 residues. DNA of the CDR3: TGTACCAGCAGCTTAGCTTCTAGTTACTCCTACGAGCAGTACTTC. It codes for CTSSLASSYSYEQYF.

On this clonotype itself: Relative to the germline gene, one junction end is altered; a read error may explain this. This chain joins TRBV11-2 and TRBJ2-3; D perhaps matches TRBD2 (6 bases). The V gene's germline CDR1 is SGHAT and CDR2 FQNNGV. The CDR3 runs 14 residues. The DNA of the CDR3 is TGCGCCGGCGGCTTTGGGAGGTGGACAGATACGCAGTATTTT. This codes for CAGGFGRWTDTQYF.

This clonotype turned up a few times. This chain connects TRBV20-1 to TRBJ2-1; the D gene is possibly TRBD2 (6 bases). V lost 3 bases to trimming and J lost 2 bases, with 14 bases between them. The CDR3 is 15 residues long. The germline V gene encodes CDR1 DFQATT and CDR2 SNEGSKA (reference sequence). The chain's CDR3 is CSASRRESPYNEQFF. The CDR3 bases are TGCAGTGCTAGTAGGAGGGAGTCGCCCTACAATGAGCAGTTCTTC.

Details on this clonotype: One junction end does not reproduce the germline sequence, and a read error may be involved. This chain joins TRBV28 and TRBJ2-7; no firm D call. The CDR3 contains 14 residues. Germline V CDR1 and CDR2: MDHEN, SYDVKM. CDR3 sequence reads: CVSSLDLRPGEQYF. As DNA, the CDR3 is TGTGTCAGCAGTTTAGACTTGCGACCCGGCGAGCAGTACTTC.

A note on this clonotype: At one of its ends the junction is not consistent with the germline gene, which may arise from a read error. The rearrangement links TRBV20-1 to TRBJ2-2; D possibly corresponds to TRBD2 (5 bases). From germline, CDR1 is DFQATT and CDR2 SNEGSKA (reference sequence). CDR3 length: 12 amino acids. This CDR3 is CNARDGIGELFF. Here the CDR3 DNA reads TGCAATGCTAGAGATGGAATCGGGGAGCTGTTTTTC.

As regards this clonotype: Given the absence of the conserved phenylalanine or tryptophan at the CDR3 end, a read error is likely. The chain combines TRBV5-4 with TRBJ1-2, with a weak D call TRBD1 (5 bases). The CDR3 is made up of 14 amino acids. The ends were cut back, 0 bases at V and 4 bases at J, with 10 bases in the middle. The germline V gene has CDR1 SGHNT and CDR2 YYREEE (reference sequence). The DNA for the CDR3 is TGTGCCAGCAGCTTGGACAGGAGGCCCTATGGCTACACCCTC. It translates to CASSLDRRPYGYTL.

The table lists this clonotype with a count of one. This chain joins TRBV29-1 and TRBJ2-5, with 8 bases fitting TRBD1. Germline V CDR1 and CDR2: SQVTM, ANQGSEA. Unmatched junction bases numbered 12, after V lost 8 bases and J lost 1 base. The CDR3 is made up of 15 amino acids. CDR3 in amino acids: CSIVRLQGAQETQYF. The CDR3 coding sequence is TGCAGCATTGTGCGGCTTCAGGGGGCCCAAGAGACCCAGTACTTC.

This chain uses TRBV20-1 with TRBJ2-4; D possibly corresponds to TRBD2 (5 bases). Germline V gene data show CDR1 as DFQATT and CDR2 as SNEGSKA (reference sequence). V lost 6 bases, J lost 2 bases, and 14 bases lay in between. The CDR3 has 14 amino acids. CDR3 in DNA: TGCAGTGCCGGGGAGCGCAGAACCAAAAACATTCAGTACTTC. It encodes CSAGERRTKNIQYF.

This clonotype was recorded a few times. This rearrangement joins TRBV20-1 to TRBJ2-1; TRBD2 matches at 10 bases. V lost 3 bases to trimming and J lost 9 bases; unmatched junction nucleotides: 8. The CDR3 length is 14 residues. Germline lookup yields CDR1 DFQATT and CDR2 SNEGSKA (reference sequence). In DNA, the CDR3 is TGCAGTGCTAGTAGGCTAGCGGGAGAGGGTGAGCAGTTCTTC. Amino acids: CSASRLAGEGEQFF.

A remark on this clonotype: Given a much more abundant clone one base away, this may be a read error. The chain has TRBV4-2 and TRBJ2-6, with D hard to call. Germline CDR1 reads LGHNA; CDR2 reads YNFKEQ. The CDR3 is 16 amino acids. CDR3 in DNA: TGTGTCAGCAGCTATAGATCCTCGTCTGGGGCCAACGTCCTGACTTTC. Translated, it gives CVSSYRSSSGANVLTF.

V usage is TRBV20-1 and J usage is TRBJ2-7, with 8 bases fitting TRBD2. With 6 bases clipped from V and 1 base from J, the junction kept 8 bases outside the gene matches. The germline gives CDR1 DFQATT, CDR2 SNEGSKA (reference sequence). The CDR3 extends over 14 amino acids. The DNA for the CDR3 is TGCAGTGCGAAGACTAGCGTAAATTCCTACGAGCAGTACGTC. Its protein is CSAKTSVNSYEQYV.